This passage covers 26 T cell receptor beta chains from one sample sequenced in a study of regulatory T cells in long-lasting Graves disease (dated by TCRdb to about 2021). The sample's time point label is to be understood as: newly diagnosed GD, antithyroid drugs for less than 3 months. For both TCR sequencing and RNA sequencing, RNA was extracted from PBMCs in TRIzol. Library creation used multiplex PCR. Sequencing instrument: Illumina HiSeq 4000. iRepertoire HTBI primers and Arm-PCR amplification of CDR3 regions were used to construct TCR beta libraries. The public sequencing data were trimmed at Q25 with fastp and processed into clonotypes with MiXCR by TCRdb, which kept only in-frame beta chains. Rows are unified per CDR3 protein, each entry keeping the most common DNA and genes. Here the sample has 450,000 to 600,000 distinct CDR3 sequences; 13% occur a single time. The top ten constitute roughly a tenth of the sample.

The same data also went into a second study, on T cells in Graves' hyperthyroidism and ophthalmopathy.

This material consisted of peripheral blood mononuclear cells (PBMCs), taken at new diagnosis, from a patient treated with antithyroid drugs. Receptors were obtained from a man aged 25 to 40 with Graves disease. Donor details come from another sample of the same person, matched by shared clones.

Many counts were recorded for this clonotype. The chain is built from TRBV20-1 and TRBJ2-7; 8 bases line up with TRBD2. CDR1 and CDR2 (germline): DFQATT, SNEGSKA (reference sequence). V dropped 0 bases and J dropped 7; count of bases not matched to a gene: 8. This CDR3 has 14 amino acids. In nucleotides, the CDR3 is TGCAGTGCTAGAGATGTCTTAGCGGGAAGGGAGCAGTACTTC. Its protein is CSARDVLAGREQYF.

This clonotype was counted at least ten times. The V gene is TRBV11-2, the J gene TRBJ1-1, with D unclear. Germline assignment: CDR1 SGHAT and CDR2 FQNNGV. V was trimmed by 5 bases and J by 0 bases, leaving 16 bases between them. The CDR3 contains 16 residues. The CDR3 region is CASSRRVGGMNTEAFF. CDR3 nucleotide sequence: TGTGCCAGCAGCCGCCGAGTTGGCGGCATGAACACTGAAGCTTTCTTT.

This clonotype showed up many times. V and J are TRBV9 and TRBJ2-7, with 8 bases lining up with TRBD1. The CDR3 loop spans 16 amino acids. V shed 4 bases and J 0 bases; nucleotides not matched to a gene: 9. The germline gives CDR1 SGDLS, CDR2 YYNGEE. The CDR3 spells CASSPSGTGTSYEQYF. CDR3 nucleotides: TGTGCCAGCAGCCCTTCTGGGACAGGCACCTCCTACGAGCAGTACTTC. Together with reference TRBV9 and TRBJ2-7, the CDR3 gives the full variable domain: DSGVTQTPKHLITATGQRVTLRCSPRSGDLSVYWYQQSLDQGLQFLIQYYNGEERAKGNILERFSAQQFPDLHSELNLSSLELGDSALYFCASSPSGTGTSYEQYFGPGTRLTVT.

The chain joins TRBV6-1 to TRBJ2-7, with TRBD1 matching 10 bases. CDR1 and CDR2 (germline): MNHNS, SASEGT. The length of the CDR3 is 14 residues. J was trimmed by 4 bases and V by 5 bases; bases with no gene match: 5. CDR3 in amino acids: CASSPTDRGYEQYF. The DNA for the CDR3 is TGTGCCAGCAGTCCCACGGACAGGGGGTACGAGCAGTACTTC.

This clonotype turned up a few times. The gene calls are TRBV10-3 and TRBJ1-5; D call uncertain. The V end was cut by 10 bases, the J end by 10 bases, with 11 bases between. This CDR3 is built from 10 residues. CDR1 ENHRY and CDR2 SYGVKD come from the germline V gene. CDR3 loop: CATPPGPQHF. The CDR3 bases are TGTGCCACCCCCCCGGGACCCCAGCATTTT.

This clonotype was counted a few times. V gene TRBV25-1 combines with J gene TRBJ2-2, with D perhaps given as TRBD1 or TRBD2 (5 bases each). V gave up 8 bases and J gave up 3 bases, with 16 bases separating them. The CDR3 consists of 15 residues. The germline V gene encodes CDR1 MGHDK and CDR2 SYGVNS. The CDR3 region has the DNA TGTGCCAGCGGCGGTAGGGGCGGGTACACCGGGGAGCTGTTTTTT. It codes for CASGGRGGYTGELFF.

This clonotype turned up a few times. The rearrangement links TRBV20-1 to TRBJ1-3; D gene ambiguous. The CDR3 is made up of 15 amino acids. Trimming took off 3 bases at V and 0 bases at J, with 12 bases between the two ends. Germline CDR1 is DFQATT and CDR2 is SNEGSKA (reference sequence). CDR3 sequence reads: CSARSGSLSGNTIYF. Written as DNA, the CDR3 is TGCAGTGCTAGGTCCGGCAGCCTCTCTGGAAACACCATATATTTT.

The chain combines TRBV20-1 with TRBJ2-3, with D tentatively TRBD2 (5 bases). With 3 bases removed from V and 3 bases from J, the gap between germline ends came to 10 bases. This CDR3 is built from 13 residues. Germline assignment: CDR1 DFQATT and CDR2 SNEGSKA (reference sequence). CDR3 loop: CSASVSVTDTQYF. CDR3 bases: TGCAGTGCTAGTGTTAGCGTGACAGATACGCAGTATTTT.

This chain links TRBV11-3 with TRBJ2-1, with TRBD2 matching over 9 bases. The CDR3 consists of 16 residues. Per germline, CDR1 SGHNT and CDR2 YENEEA. Germline trimming cut 5 bases from V and 4 bases from J; bases unmatched to any gene: 9. In nucleotides, the CDR3 is TGTGCCAGCAGCCGGACCGGGACTAGCTCTTACAATGAGCAGTTCTTC. Its protein is CASSRTGTSSYNEQFF.

This clonotype came up once. This chain uses TRBV27 with TRBJ2-1; TRBD2 agrees at 10 bases. With 6 bases clipped from V and 5 bases from J, the junction kept 10 bases outside the gene matches. CDR1 is MNHEY, CDR2 SMNVEV, per germline (reference sequence). CDR3 size: 16 residues. Written as DNA, the CDR3 is TGTGCCAGCAGCCTTCGGAGGACTAGCGGACACAATGAGCAGTTCTTC. This encodes CASSLRRTSGHNEQFF.

This clonotype has at least ten counts. Germline is not matched at one junction end, which may reflect a read error. The genes are TRBV6-1 and TRBJ2-5, with TRBD2 identical over 8 bases. There are 13 residues in the CDR3. The germline CDR1 and CDR2 sequences are MNHNS and SASEGT. The CDR3 is CASREAGEETQYF. DNA for the CDR3: TGTGCCAGCAGAGAAGCGGGAGAAGAGACCCAGTACTTC.

V and J are TRBV9 and TRBJ1-1, with D perhaps TRBD1 (5 bases). Germline loops: CDR1 SGDLS, CDR2 YYNGEE. The CDR3 consists of 15 residues. V was clipped by 3 bases and J by 3 bases, with 15 bases between them. The CDR3 coding sequence is TGTGCCAGCAGCGCCTCGGGGGGGAGTCACACTGAAGCTTTCTTT. It yields the protein CASSASGGSHTEAFF.

This clonotype was seen repeatedly, ten times or more. The chain combines TRBV11-2 with TRBJ2-5; D is undetermined. This CDR3 is built from 15 residues. Germline CDR1 reads SGHAT; CDR2 reads FQNNGV. Trimming took 0 bases from V and 5 from J, leaving 13 bases between them. CDR3 protein: CASSLDRVRPETQYF. The CDR3 DNA reads TGTGCCAGCAGCTTAGATCGGGTTAGGCCCGAGACCCAGTACTTC.

The chain is built from TRBV13 and TRBJ2-2, with D perhaps TRBD2 (6 bases). Germline loops: CDR1 PRHDT, CDR2 FYEKMQ (reference sequence). The CDR3 totals 16 residues. The germline V and J ends were trimmed by 5 bases and 1 base, with 14 bases remaining between them. CDR3 sequence: CASSENGRQNTGELFF. The DNA of the CDR3 is TGTGCCAGCAGCGAAAATGGGAGGCAGAACACCGGGGAGCTGTTTTTT.

Ten or more counts support this clonotype. The chain is built from TRBV5-1 and TRBJ2-3, with 7 nucleotides matching TRBD1. CDR3 length: 15 residues. The junction had 8 bases not matched to a gene; V was cut back by 3 bases and J by 4 bases. CDR1 and CDR2 (germline): SGHRS, YFSETQ. The CDR3: CASSWADRNPDTQYF. The DNA of the CDR3 is TGCGCCAGCAGCTGGGCGGACAGGAATCCAGATACGCAGTATTTT.

This clonotype was counted ten times or more. This chain joins TRBV10-3 and TRBJ2-1; 12 bases map to TRBD2. Germline CDR1 reads ENHRY; CDR2 reads SYGVKD. The CDR3 extends over 18 amino acids. The J segment lost 6 bases and the V segment lost 7 bases, leaving 16 bases of the junction unmatched. CDR3 residues: CAITPTSGSGVRVNEQFF. The CDR3 DNA reads TGTGCCATCACCCCGACTAGCGGGAGTGGGGTACGGGTCAATGAGCAGTTCTTC.

The sample holds many counts of this clonotype. The chain links TRBV5-1 to TRBJ2-1; D is possibly TRBD2 (6 bases). The germline V gene has CDR1 SGHRS and CDR2 YFSETQ. The CDR3 loop spans 15 amino acids. V was pared by 0 bases and J by 0 bases, with 7 bases between. The DNA of the CDR3 is TGCGCCAGCAGCTTGGGCGGGGACTCCTACAATGAGCAGTTCTTC. Protein product: CASSLGGDSYNEQFF.

The table lists this clonotype with many counts. The chain is built from TRBV7-9 and TRBJ1-2, with a tentative D call TRBD1 (5 bases). The ends were cut back, 5 bases at V and 0 bases at J, with 16 bases in the middle. Germline V lookup: CDR1 SEHNR, CDR2 FQNEAQ (reference sequence). The CDR3 covers 16 residues. Here the CDR3 reads CASSRMGQGANYGYTF. The CDR3, as DNA: TGTGCCAGCAGCCGAATGGGGCAGGGAGCTAACTATGGCTACACCTTC.

This clonotype was found a few times. V and J are TRBV5-1 and TRBJ2-3; 10 bases map to TRBD2. CDR3 length equals 15 residues. Germline V gene sequence: CDR1 SGHRS, CDR2 YFSETQ. Trimming at V came to 6 bases and at J to 3 bases, leaving 7 bases not matched to a gene. The CDR3 DNA is TGCGCCAGCACTAGGACTAGCGGAACGACAGATACGCAGTATTTT. Amino acids: CASTRTSGTTDTQYF.

The sample holds a few counts of this clonotype. The genes are TRBV27 and TRBJ2-2, with 7 bases that match TRBD1. The germline V gene encodes CDR1 MNHEY and CDR2 SMNVEV (reference sequence). This CDR3 region has 15 residues. V was pared by 2 bases and J by 4 bases, with 4 bases of the junction left unmatched. The CDR3 spells CASSLEGAPTGELFF. DNA of the CDR3: TGTGCCAGCAGTTTAGAGGGGGCGCCCACCGGGGAGCTGTTTTTT.

This clonotype was detected a few times. The V gene is TRBV12-3 or TRBV12-4, the J gene TRBJ2-1; a weak D match, TRBD1 (6 bases). The CDR3 loop spans 13 amino acids. Trimming stripped 4 bases from V and 10 bases from J, with 14 bases between. The DNA for the CDR3 is TGTGCCAGCAGTTATACAGGGCTGGGAGAGCAGTTCTTC. It specifies CASSYTGLGEQFF.

This clonotype was seen a few times. The chain carries TRBV29-1 and TRBJ2-7; D may match TRBD1 or TRBD2 (5 bases each). This CDR3 is built from 14 residues. Trimming removed 2 bases from V and 0 bases from J, with 11 bases in between. In germline, CDR1 is SQVTM, CDR2 ANQGSEA. The CDR3 region is CSVESGRGSYEQYF. The CDR3 DNA sequence: TGCAGCGTTGAAAGCGGAAGGGGCTCCTACGAGCAGTACTTC.

The V gene is TRBV5-1, the J gene TRBJ2-7; the D gene could be TRBD1 or TRBD2 (5 bases each). This CDR3 is built from 14 residues. CDR1 is SGHRS, CDR2 YFSETQ, per germline. V lost 0 bases, J lost 2 bases, and 9 bases lay in between. CDR3 loop: CASSLVWGTYEQYF. CDR3 bases: TGCGCCAGCAGCTTGGTTTGGGGGACCTACGAGCAGTACTTC.

This clonotype appeared many times. The rearrangement joins TRBV7-2 to TRBJ1-1, with D perhaps TRBD1 (6 bases). V lost 5 bases and J 0 bases, leaving 10 bases between the germline ends. Germline CDR1 reads SGHTA; CDR2 reads FQGNSA. The CDR3 loop spans 14 amino acids. The CDR3: CASSPDRMNTEAFF. CDR3 coding DNA: TGTGCCAGCAGCCCTGACAGGATGAACACTGAAGCTTTCTTT.

This clonotype was found many times. The rearrangement joins TRBV13 to TRBJ2-7; TRBD2 is a possible D gene (6 bases). The CDR3 loop spans 14 amino acids. Germline values: CDR1 PRHDT, CDR2 FYEKMQ (reference sequence). V lost 4 bases and J lost 9, with 19 bases in between. CDR3 protein: CASSSTGGNPRQYF. CDR3 coding DNA: TGTGCCAGCAGCTCGACTGGCGGGAACCCCCGGCAGTACTTC.

This clonotype was detected ten times or more. The chain is built from TRBV19 and TRBJ1-5, with D perhaps matching TRBD1 (6 bases). The V gene's germline CDR1 is LNHDA and CDR2 SQIVND (reference sequence). The CDR3 covers 13 residues. Trimming removed 5 bases from V and 7 bases from J, with 12 bases in between. The CDR3 nucleotides read TGTGCCAGTAGTTTACAGGGAGAACAGCCCCAGCATTTT. The encoded protein is CASSLQGEQPQHF.